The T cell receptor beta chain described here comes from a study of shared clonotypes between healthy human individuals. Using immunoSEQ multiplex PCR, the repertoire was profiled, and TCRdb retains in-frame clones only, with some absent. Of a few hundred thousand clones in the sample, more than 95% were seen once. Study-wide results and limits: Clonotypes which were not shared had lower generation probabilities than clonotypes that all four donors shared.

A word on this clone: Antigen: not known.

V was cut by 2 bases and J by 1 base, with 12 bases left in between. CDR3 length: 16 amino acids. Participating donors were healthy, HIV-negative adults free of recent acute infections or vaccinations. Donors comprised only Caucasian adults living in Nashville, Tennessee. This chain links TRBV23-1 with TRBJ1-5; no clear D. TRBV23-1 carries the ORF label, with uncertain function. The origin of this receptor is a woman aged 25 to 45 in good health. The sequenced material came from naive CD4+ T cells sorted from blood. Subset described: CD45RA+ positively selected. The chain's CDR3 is CASSQVRELSNQPQHF. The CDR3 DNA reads TGCGCCAGCAGTCAAGTGAGGGAATTGAGCAATCAGCCCCAGCATTTT.